The source of this T cell receptor (beta chain) is a study of metastatic and nonmetastatic thyroid tumors. In germline, CDR1 is DFQATT, CDR2 SNEGSKA (reference sequence). The CDR3 is made up of 16 amino acids. J lost 5 bases, V lost 3 bases, and 12 bases had no gene match. TCRdb reprocessed the PCR reads using MiXCR. Among some 30,000 clones, under 40% were seen once, and the ten largest hold 15% to 20%. No patient had received any treatment before thyroid surgery. The V call is TRBV20-1, the J call TRBJ2-1; 8 bases are shared with TRBD2. What was sequenced was tumor tissue. This sequence originates from a female donor with papillary thyroid cancer or a benign thyroid nodule (not recorded which). Some clones in this sample may be carry-over from other donors' samples. CDR3 residues: CSARMTGREFNNEQFF. The CDR3 DNA follows: TGCAGTGCTAGGATGACCGGGAGGGAGTTCAACAATGAGCAGTTCTTC.